This is a list of T cell receptor beta chains from one sample in a study of shared clonotypes between healthy human individuals. Using immunoSEQ multiplex PCR, the repertoire was profiled, and TCRdb retains in-frame clones only, with some absent. Of some 2,500,000 clones in the sample, 80% to 95% are singletons; the top ten hold approximately 0.37%. What was sequenced was naive CD4+ T cells from PBMCs. Source of these receptors: a man younger than 35 in good health. Some clones in this sample may be carry-over from other donors' samples. The CDR3 runs from the conserved cysteine through the conserved F or W. Each record gives: CDR3 DNA, CDR3 protein, clone size, V gene, J gene, D gene. The D gene is left open where the match is weak. Rows may omit the clone size; those that give it use once, few, many or a size class.

cdr3_nt: TGTGCCAGCAGTTACTCCCAGGGGGCCGGAGATACGCAGTATTTT
cdr3_aa: CASSYSQGAGDTQYF
clone_size: .
v_call: TRBV6-6
j_call: TRBJ2-3
d_call: TRBD1

cdr3_nt: TGTGCCAGCAGTACCACCTTTGGGACTAGCGGGATAGAGCAGTACTTC
cdr3_aa: CASSTTFGTSGIEQYF
clone_size: once
v_call: TRBV28
j_call: TRBJ2-7
d_call: TRBD2

cdr3_nt: TGTGCCAGCGCCTCCGTACGGCAGGCGAACTATGGCTACACCTTC
cdr3_aa: CASASVRQANYGYTF
clone_size: once
v_call: TRBV9
j_call: TRBJ1-2
d_call: .

cdr3_nt: TGCAGCGTTTTAAGGGGGGGAGGCTATGGCTACACCTTC
cdr3_aa: CSVLRGGGYGYTF
clone_size: .
v_call: TRBV29-1
j_call: TRBJ1-2
d_call: .

cdr3_nt: TGTGCCAGCAGCGTAGAGGGGTCTGCAGAGACCCAGTACTTC
cdr3_aa: CASSVEGSAETQYF
clone_size: .
v_call: TRBV9
j_call: TRBJ2-5
d_call: .

cdr3_nt: TGTGCCAGCAGCTTACTACCGGCAGGGTTTGGGGAAGCTTTCTTT
cdr3_aa: CASSLLPAGFGEAFF
clone_size: .
v_call: TRBV7-3
j_call: TRBJ1-1
d_call: .

cdr3_nt: TGTGCCAGCAGCTTGACTAGCGGGAGGCGCACAGATACGCAGTATTTT
cdr3_aa: CASSLTSGRRTDTQYF
clone_size: .
v_call: TRBV28
j_call: TRBJ2-3
d_call: TRBD2

cdr3_nt: TGTGCCAGCAGTCCCGGAGGGGGTAGGGGGCGCGGCTACACCTTC
cdr3_aa: CASSPGGGRGRGYTF
clone_size: .
v_call: TRBV27
j_call: TRBJ1-2
d_call: TRBD1

cdr3_nt: TGTGCCTGGAGTGCAGCCTACGAGCAGTACTTC
cdr3_aa: CAWSAAYEQYF
clone_size: .
v_call: TRBV30
j_call: TRBJ2-7
d_call: .

cdr3_nt: TGTGCCACCAGCAGATCCCCGGGACCCCAAGAGACCCAGTACTTC
cdr3_aa: CATSRSPGPQETQYF
clone_size: .
v_call: TRBV15
j_call: TRBJ2-5
d_call: .

cdr3_nt: TGTGCCAGCAGTCAAGGGGGGGAGGAGACCTATGGCTACACCTTC
cdr3_aa: CASSQGGEETYGYTF
clone_size: .
v_call: TRBV28
j_call: TRBJ1-2
d_call: .

cdr3_nt: TGTGCCAGCAGTTCATTGACCAAAGACAGGGGAGAGGAGACCCAGTACTTC
cdr3_aa: CASSSLTKDRGEETQYF
clone_size: .
v_call: TRBV11-2
j_call: TRBJ2-5
d_call: TRBD1

cdr3_nt: TGTGCCAGCAGTTTAAACCACGGGATCACTGAAGCTTTCTTT
cdr3_aa: CASSLNHGITEAFF
clone_size: .
v_call: TRBV7-3
j_call: TRBJ1-1
d_call: .

cdr3_nt: TGCGCCAGCAGTGAGCCACCCACAGATACGCAGTATTTT
cdr3_aa: CASSEPPTDTQYF
clone_size: .
v_call: TRBV10-2
j_call: TRBJ2-3
d_call: .

cdr3_nt: TGTGCCAGCAGCTTATCAGGGTCTGGAAACACCATATATTTT
cdr3_aa: CASSLSGSGNTIYF
clone_size: .
v_call: TRBV7-6
j_call: TRBJ1-3
d_call: .

cdr3_nt: TGTGCCAGCAGAGGACAGTCGCATGAAAAACTGTTTTTT
cdr3_aa: CASRGQSHEKLFF
clone_size: once
v_call: TRBV28
j_call: TRBJ1-4
d_call: .

cdr3_nt: TGCAGCGTTGAAGTTGATACCCGGGAGCAGTTCTTC
cdr3_aa: CSVEVDTREQFF
clone_size: .
v_call: TRBV29-1
j_call: TRBJ2-1
d_call: .

cdr3_nt: TGTGCCAGCAGACTACCACCCGGTGGGAGTCGTTACAATGAGCAGTTCTTC
cdr3_aa: CASRLPPGGSRYNEQFF
clone_size: .
v_call: TRBV28
j_call: TRBJ2-1
d_call: .

cdr3_nt: TGCGCCAGCAGCCAAGATGGGTTCCCCTCCGAGCAGTACTTC
cdr3_aa: CASSQDGFPSEQYF
clone_size: .
v_call: TRBV4-3
j_call: TRBJ2-7
d_call: .

cdr3_nt: TGTGCCACCAGCAGAGATCACACTGAAGCTTTCTTT
cdr3_aa: CATSRDHTEAFF
clone_size: few
v_call: TRBV15
j_call: TRBJ1-1
d_call: .

cdr3_nt: TGTGCCAGCAGCTTAGGGGAAAACAGGGCCTACGAGCAGTACTTC
cdr3_aa: CASSLGENRAYEQYF
clone_size: .
v_call: TRBV7-6
j_call: TRBJ2-7
d_call: .

cdr3_nt: TGTGCCAGCAGCCGCCCGAGGGCCGAGGGCGGCTACACCTTC
cdr3_aa: CASSRPRAEGGYTF
clone_size: .
v_call: TRBV6-5
j_call: TRBJ1-2
d_call: .

cdr3_nt: TGTGCCAGCAGCGTAGGCCTAGCGGGAGCCCTCACAGATACGCAGTATTTT
cdr3_aa: CASSVGLAGALTDTQYF
clone_size: once
v_call: TRBV9
j_call: TRBJ2-3
d_call: TRBD2

cdr3_nt: TGCAGCGTTGAAATAGGGACTAGCAAGGTCAATGAGCAGTTCTTC
cdr3_aa: CSVEIGTSKVNEQFF
clone_size: .
v_call: TRBV29-1
j_call: TRBJ2-1
d_call: TRBD2

cdr3_nt: TGTGCCACCAGCAGAACCATACAGGGGGCGAGCACAGATACGCAGTATTTT
cdr3_aa: CATSRTIQGASTDTQYF
clone_size: .
v_call: TRBV15
j_call: TRBJ2-3
d_call: TRBD1

cdr3_nt: TGTGCCAGCAGCCCCCGGGGAAGCGGGAGGGCCGGGGAGACCCAGTACTTC
cdr3_aa: CASSPRGSGRAGETQYF
clone_size: .
v_call: TRBV9
j_call: TRBJ2-5
d_call: TRBD2

cdr3_nt: TGTGCCAGCAGCCGAACCAGGGGAGACTACGAGCAGTACTTC
cdr3_aa: CASSRTRGDYEQYF
clone_size: .
v_call: TRBV6-5
j_call: TRBJ2-7
d_call: .

cdr3_nt: TGTGCCAGCTCCCCGGCAGCGGGAGTGACCTACAATGAGCAGTTCTTC
cdr3_aa: CASSPAAGVTYNEQFF
clone_size: .
v_call: TRBV4-2
j_call: TRBJ2-1
d_call: TRBD2

cdr3_nt: TGTGCCAGCAGCCCCGGGGCCGACGGGAACTATGGCTACACCTTC
cdr3_aa: CASSPGADGNYGYTF
clone_size: .
v_call: TRBV7-3
j_call: TRBJ1-2
d_call: .

cdr3_nt: TGTGCCAGCAGTTTAGGAAGGGGTCGTGTTGGAAACACCATATATTTT
cdr3_aa: CASSLGRGRVGNTIYF
clone_size: .
v_call: TRBV28
j_call: TRBJ1-3
d_call: .

cdr3_nt: TGTGCCAGCAGGGGCAGGAGCTCCTACGAGCAGTACTTC
cdr3_aa: CASRGRSSYEQYF
clone_size: .
v_call: TRBV6-1
j_call: TRBJ2-7
d_call: .

cdr3_nt: TGTGCCAGCAGTGCACAGCTATACACTGAAGCTTTCTTT
cdr3_aa: CASSAQLYTEAFF
clone_size: .
v_call: TRBV6-1
j_call: TRBJ1-1
d_call: .

cdr3_nt: TGTGCCAGCAGCCGGGGCGCGTATAGCAATCAGCCCCAGCATTTT
cdr3_aa: CASSRGAYSNQPQHF
clone_size: .
v_call: TRBV7-2
j_call: TRBJ1-5
d_call: .

cdr3_nt: TGTGCCAGCAGCTTAGGGGGGACTAGCGGACTTTTGGAGCAGTACTTC
cdr3_aa: CASSLGGTSGLLEQYF
clone_size: .
v_call: TRBV7-2
j_call: TRBJ2-7
d_call: TRBD2

cdr3_nt: TGTGCCAGCAGCTCTCCGGGACAGGGCATCGGGTGGCAGTACTTC
cdr3_aa: CASSSPGQGIGWQYF
clone_size: .
v_call: TRBV7-2
j_call: TRBJ2-7
d_call: TRBD1

cdr3_nt: TGTGCCAGCAGCGGCCGAACGCTGGGGGACTACGGTTCCTACAATGAGCAGTTCTTC
cdr3_aa: CASSGRTLGDYGSYNEQFF
clone_size: .
v_call: TRBV7-8
j_call: TRBJ2-1
d_call: TRBD2

cdr3_nt: TGCGCCAGCAGCTTGGTGAGGACAGGGGTCGATACGCAGTATTTT
cdr3_aa: CASSLVRTGVDTQYF
clone_size: .
v_call: TRBV5-1
j_call: TRBJ2-3
d_call: TRBD1

cdr3_nt: TGTGCTAGTGGCCGAGGGGGCGGGAGTGTTTCGCAGTATTTT
cdr3_aa: CASGRGGGSVSQYF
clone_size: .
v_call: TRBV12-5
j_call: TRBJ2-3
d_call: .

cdr3_nt: TGCGCCAGCAGCTTGGGTACTAGCGGGACCAACGAGCAGTACTTC
cdr3_aa: CASSLGTSGTNEQYF
clone_size: .
v_call: TRBV5-1
j_call: TRBJ2-7
d_call: TRBD2

cdr3_nt: TGTGCCACCAGCACTAACTCCGGGGGCGAGCAGTACTTC
cdr3_aa: CATSTNSGGEQYF
clone_size: .
v_call: TRBV15
j_call: TRBJ2-7
d_call: .

cdr3_nt: TGTGCCAGCAGGAGGAGGGGGTCGGGGCCTGAAGCTTTCTTT
cdr3_aa: CASRRRGSGPEAFF
clone_size: .
v_call: TRBV28
j_call: TRBJ1-1
d_call: .

cdr3_nt: TGTGCCAGCAGTCTTACTAATTACAATGAGCAGTTCTTC
cdr3_aa: CASSLTNYNEQFF
clone_size: .
v_call: TRBV6-6
j_call: TRBJ2-1
d_call: .

cdr3_nt: TGCGCCAGCAGAGGGGGGGGCGAAGACTATGGCTACACCTTC
cdr3_aa: CASRGGGEDYGYTF
clone_size: once
v_call: TRBV5-1
j_call: TRBJ1-2
d_call: .

cdr3_nt: TGTGCCAGCAGCAAAGAGCCCACAGATACGCAGTATTTT
cdr3_aa: CASSKEPTDTQYF
clone_size: .
v_call: TRBV21-1
j_call: TRBJ2-3
d_call: .

cdr3_nt: TGCGCCAGCAGCTCCCCGGGACTAGCGGCAAACAATGAGCAGTTCTTC
cdr3_aa: CASSSPGLAANNEQFF
clone_size: .
v_call: TRBV5-1
j_call: TRBJ2-1
d_call: TRBD2

cdr3_nt: TGTGCCAGCCGCAAACAGGGGGTTGGGAACACTGAAGCTTTCTTT
cdr3_aa: CASRKQGVGNTEAFF
clone_size: .
v_call: TRBV25-1
j_call: TRBJ1-1
d_call: TRBD1

cdr3_nt: TGCGCCAGCAGCTGGACCCCCCCGGGACAGGGGGGATCCTACGAGCAGTACTTC
cdr3_aa: CASSWTPPGQGGSYEQYF
clone_size: .
v_call: TRBV5-1
j_call: TRBJ2-7
d_call: TRBD1

cdr3_nt: TGTGCCAGCAAGTTACCGGTCACTGAAGCTTTCTTT
cdr3_aa: CASKLPVTEAFF
clone_size: .
v_call: TRBV6-5
j_call: TRBJ1-1
d_call: .

cdr3_nt: TGTGCCAGCAGCTTACAGGGGTCTGGGGCCAACGTCCTGACTTTC
cdr3_aa: CASSLQGSGANVLTF
clone_size: .
v_call: TRBV5-6
j_call: TRBJ2-6
d_call: TRBD1

cdr3_nt: TGTGCCAGCGAACGGACCCGGGAGGAAGAGACCCAGTACTTC
cdr3_aa: CASERTREEETQYF
clone_size: once
v_call: TRBV6-1
j_call: TRBJ2-5
d_call: TRBD2

cdr3_nt: TGTGCCAGCTCACCCGGGACTAGCGATAATGAGCAGTTCTTC
cdr3_aa: CASSPGTSDNEQFF
clone_size: .
v_call: TRBV18
j_call: TRBJ2-1
d_call: TRBD2

cdr3_nt: TGTGCCAGCAGCCCCAACCGACTATCCTACAATGAGCAGTTCTTC
cdr3_aa: CASSPNRLSYNEQFF
clone_size: .
v_call: TRBV13
j_call: TRBJ2-1
d_call: .

cdr3_nt: TGTGCCAGCTCGGTAACAGGGAATCAGCCCCAGCATTTT
cdr3_aa: CASSVTGNQPQHF
clone_size: few
v_call: TRBV18
j_call: TRBJ1-5
d_call: .

cdr3_nt: TGTGCCGGCAGGACACGTGGCTACACCTTC
cdr3_aa: CAGRTRGYTF
clone_size: .
v_call: TRBV6-1
j_call: TRBJ1-2
d_call: .

cdr3_nt: TGTGCCACCTCGGACAGGGCCGGCACAGATACGCAGTATTTT
cdr3_aa: CATSDRAGTDTQYF
clone_size: .
v_call: TRBV27
j_call: TRBJ2-3
d_call: TRBD1

cdr3_nt: TGTGCCAGCAGTTTCCTCCCGGGACAGAGTGCCTACGAGCAGTACTTC
cdr3_aa: CASSFLPGQSAYEQYF
clone_size: .
v_call: TRBV27
j_call: TRBJ2-7
d_call: TRBD1